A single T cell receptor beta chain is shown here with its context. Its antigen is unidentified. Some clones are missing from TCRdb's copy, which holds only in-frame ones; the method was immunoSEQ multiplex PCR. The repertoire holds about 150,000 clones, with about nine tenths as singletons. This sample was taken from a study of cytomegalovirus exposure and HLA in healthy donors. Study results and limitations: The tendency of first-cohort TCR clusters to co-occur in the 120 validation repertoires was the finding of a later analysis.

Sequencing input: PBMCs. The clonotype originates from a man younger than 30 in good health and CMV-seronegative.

The CDR3 nucleotides are TGTGCCAGTGCCACGACTAGCGGGGCGGCAGATACGCAGTATTTT. Amino acid sequence: CASATTSGAADTQYF. The chain carries TRBV19 and TRBJ2-3, with 11 bases identical to TRBD2. CDR1 is LNHDA, CDR2 SQIVND, per germline (reference sequence). V lost 8 bases to trimming and J lost 4 bases; unmatched junction nucleotides: 8. This CDR3 comprises 15 residues.